This T cell receptor beta chain emerged from a study of radiation and T cells in renal cell carcinoma. Study-level results: From baseline, blood top tumor clonotypes peaked at 2 weeks post-radiation. Baseline intratumoral clonotype presence is unknown without pretreatment biopsies.

Germline V lookup: CDR1 MDHEN, CDR2 SYDVKM. The CDR3 has 18 residues. V shed 2 bases and J 2 bases; nucleotides not matched to a gene: 11. About this clone itself: Antigen specificity is unknown.

As to time point: blood 2 weeks post-SBRT. The treatment is: 15 Gy SBRT to primary tumor, nephrectomy 4 weeks later. Some clones are missing from TCRdb's copy, which holds only in-frame ones; the method was immunoSEQ multiplex PCR. The sample lists some 120,000 clones, 70% to 90% seen once, with 5.8% in the top ten. The sequencing here drew on blood, taken from a patient whose treatment included radiotherapy and nephrectomy. The TCR comes from a woman in her 70s with renal cell carcinoma. The chain has TRBV28 and TRBJ1-5, with 8 bases fitting TRBD1. The CDR3 here is CASSLGASGTGGNQPQHF. CDR3 in DNA: TGTGCCAGCAGTTTAGGAGCGTCCGGGACAGGTGGCAATCAGCCCCAGCATTTT.